Below, 2 T cell receptor beta chains from the same sample are listed, as sequenced in a study of T cells in women clearing cervical HPV infection. Using immunoSEQ multiplex PCR, the repertoire was profiled, and TCRdb retains in-frame clones only, with some absent. The table for this sample gives 25,000 or so clones. The sequencing input was blood buffy coat. The receptors originated from a woman between 18 and 70 years old with a cervical HPV16 infection that either progressed to CIN3+ or cleared (not recorded which).

As for this clone: Sequencing ends 3 residues short of the CDR3 end; the germline J gene provides the rest. The genes are TRBV30 and TRBJ2-5; weak D call: TRBD2 (6 bases). CDR3 length: 12 residues. Germline V gene sequence: CDR1 GTSNPN, CDR2 SVGIG (reference sequence). Trimming took 2 bases from V and 6 from J, leaving 10 bases between them. This CDR3 is CAWSSGGKTQYF. The DNA read from the CDR3 is TGTGCCTGGAGTAGTGGGGGGAAGACC.

Incomplete CDR3 DNA: TGCGCCAGCAGCCAGCCTATCGGACTAGCGAGAACCGGGGAG. Its translation is CASSQPIGLARTGE. The entire CDR3 sequence reads CASSQPIGLARTGELFF. The chain is built from TRBV4-1 and TRBJ2-2; 9 bases match TRBD2. The CDR3 end falls 3 residues outside the read, so it is completed with the germline J gene. Germline V gene data show CDR1 as MGHRA and CDR2 as YSYEKL. The CDR3 length is 17 residues. V was clipped by 3 bases and J by 5 bases; unmatched bases: 10.